The rows below give T cell receptor beta chains drawn from one sample of a study of T cell repertoires in cytomegalovirus infection. TCRdb reanalysed the reads using MiXCR and keeps one entry per CDR3 protein. Here the sample spans roughly 320,000 distinct CDR3 sequences, approximately 8.9% being singletons. Sequencing input: PBMCs. The receptor set was obtained from a human donor in good health (CMV status not recorded). Some clones in this sample may be carry-over from other donors' samples. The CDR3 runs from the conserved cysteine through the conserved F or W. The order of the fields is J gene, V gene, D gene, clone size, CDR3 protein, CDR3 DNA. D genes are given only for firm matches. Some rows have no size entry. The others give once, few or many, or a class for an expanded clone.

TRBJ2-1 TRBV5-4 TRBD1 many CASSKPGQGKFF TGTGCCAGCAGCAAACCCGGACAGGGGAAGTTCTTC
TRBJ2-6 TRBV11-2 NA many CASSLDSFNRVGANVLTF TGTGCCAGCAGCTTAGATTCCTTCAACAGGGTTGGGGCCAACGTCCTGACTTTC
TRBJ2-7 TRBV29-1 TRBD1 few CSVASGTGEREQYF TGCAGCGTTGCCTCCGGGACAGGGGAAAGGGAGCAGTACTTC
TRBJ2-1 TRBV4-3 TRBD2 many CASSQDPAGGDNEQFF TGCGCCAGCAGCCAAGACCCAGCGGGGGGGGACAATGAGCAGTTCTTC
TRBJ2-5 TRBV10-3 NA few CAISAGGAGETQYF TGTGCCATCAGTGCCGGGGGCGCGGGTGAGACCCAGTACTTC
TRBJ2-6 TRBV20-1 NA many CSASGAEGSGANVLTF TGCAGTGCTAGCGGGGCAGAAGGGTCTGGGGCCAACGTCCTGACTTTC
TRBJ1-2 TRBV10-3 TRBD1 NA CAIPGGQGTLYGYTF TGTGCCATCCCGGGGGGACAGGGCACTCTATATGGCTACACCTTC
TRBJ2-3 TRBV12-5 NA many CASAFGAGGTDTQYF TGTGCTAGTGCCTTTGGGGCAGGGGGCACAGATACGCAGTATTTT
TRBJ2-2 TRBV29-1 NA many CSVSKELTNTGELFF TGCAGCGTCTCTAAGGAACTAACGAACACCGGGGAGCTGTTTTTT
TRBJ2-5 TRBV18 NA many CASSPGHQETQYF TGTGCCAGCTCACCAGGACACCAAGAGACCCAGTACTTC
TRBJ2-5 TRBV6-1 NA many CASSEARTGRRETQYF TGTGCCAGCAGTGAAGCGCGAACGGGGAGGAGAGAGACCCAGTACTTC
TRBJ1-2 TRBV7-9 NA many CASSLGDYTF TGTGCCAGCAGCTTAGGAGACTACACCTTC
TRBJ1-4 TRBV20-1 NA NA CSAKDSDNEKLFF TGCAGTGCGAAGGACAGCGATAATGAAAAACTGTTTTTT
TRBJ2-3 TRBV10-3 TRBD1 many CAISPQGTGASDTQYF TGTGCCATCAGCCCCCAGGGGACAGGGGCGTCAGATACGCAGTATTTT
TRBJ2-3 TRBV6-6 NA many CASRRDERGTDTQYF TGTGCCAGCAGAAGGGACGAGCGGGGCACAGATACGCAGTATTTT
TRBJ2-1 TRBV6-5 TRBD1 many CASSYSDRGSYNEQFF TGTGCCAGCAGTTACTCGGACAGGGGGTCCTACAATGAGCAGTTCTTC
TRBJ1-1 TRBV11-2 TRBD1 few CASKDRGGTEAFF TGTGCCAGCAAAGACAGGGGTGGTACTGAAGCTTTCTTT
TRBJ1-5 TRBV2 NA few CASSAGSKRAQHF TGTGCCAGCAGTGCGGGTTCCAAAAGGGCCCAGCATTTT
TRBJ2-5 TRBV15 NA many CATSRDMGRTEYQETQYF TGTGCCACCAGCAGAGATATGGGCCGGACCGAGTACCAAGAGACCCAGTACTTC
TRBJ1-1 TRBV12-3/TRBV12-4 NA many CASSYFLLPGRLNTEAFF TGTGCCAGCAGTTACTTCCTGCTCCCGGGCCGGCTGAACACTGAAGCTTTCTTT
TRBJ2-1 TRBV2 TRBD2 many CASSGAGGAYNEQFF TGTGCCAGCAGTGGTGCGGGGGGCGCCTACAATGAGCAGTTCTTC
TRBJ1-3 TRBV7-2 TRBD1 many CASSPGQGRNTIYF TGTGCCAGCAGCCCGGGACAGGGTAGAAACACCATATATTTT
TRBJ2-5 TRBV28 NA NA CASSLGPGRETQYF TGTGCCAGCAGTTTAGGTCCAGGGCGAGAGACCCAGTACTTC
TRBJ2-6 TRBV28 NA NA CASSLLGGIGSGANVLTF TGTGCCAGCAGTTTATTAGGGGGGATTGGCTCTGGGGCCAACGTCCTGACTTTC
TRBJ2-7 TRBV20-1 TRBD1 NA CSAWTGSSYEQYF TGCAGTGCTTGGACAGGAAGCTCCTACGAGCAGTACTTC
TRBJ2-5 TRBV19 TRBD2 many CASSNQRGSWTQYF TGTGCCAGTAGTAACCAGCGGGGGAGTTGGACCCAGTACTTC
TRBJ1-4 TRBV6-2/TRBV6-3 NA few CASRAGDPTNEKLFF TGTGCCAGCAGAGCAGGAGACCCAACTAATGAAAAACTGTTTTTT
TRBJ2-2 TRBV5-1 NA many CASSFPTGELFF TGCGCCAGCAGCTTCCCAACCGGGGAGCTGTTTTTT
TRBJ2-3 TRBV5-4 NA many CASSSRTSTDTQYF TGTGCCAGCAGCTCAAGGACAAGCACAGATACGCAGTATTTT
TRBJ2-1 TRBV27 NA many CASSLDLGSGPNEQFF TGTGCCAGCAGTTTAGATCTAGGTTCTGGGCCCAATGAGCAGTTCTTC
TRBJ2-5 TRBV20-1 NA many CSARGSQETQYF TGCAGTGCTAGGGGGAGCCAAGAGACCCAGTACTTC
TRBJ2-7 TRBV19 NA few CASSWGHPSNYEQYF TGTGCCAGTAGCTGGGGACACCCTTCAAACTACGAGCAGTACTTC
TRBJ2-1 TRBV6-5 TRBD2 many CASRSGTSLSYNEQFF TGTGCCAGCAGATCAGGGACTAGCCTTTCCTACAATGAGCAGTTCTTC
TRBJ2-3 TRBV20-1 NA few CSARDVATSTDTQYF TGCAGTGCTAGAGATGTGGCGACATCTACAGATACGCAGTATTTT
TRBJ1-1 TRBV20-1 NA NA CSAVDSTNTEAFF TGCAGTGCCGTGGACAGTACGAACACTGAAGCTTTCTTT
TRBJ2-1 TRBV5-1 TRBD2 many CASSRFSGGNYNEQFF TGCGCCAGCAGCAGATTTAGCGGGGGCAACTACAATGAGCAGTTCTTC
TRBJ2-5 TRBV28 TRBD1 few CASSSRDRGPQETQYF TGTGCCAGCAGTTCCCGGGACAGGGGACCCCAAGAGACCCAGTACTTC
TRBJ1-5 TRBV6-2/TRBV6-3 NA many CASESGVNQPQHF TGTGCCAGCGAAAGCGGTGTCAATCAGCCCCAGCATTTT
TRBJ1-1 TRBV25-1 NA many CASRQTGRNTEAFF TGTGCCAGCAGGCAGACAGGACGGAACACTGAAGCTTTCTTT
TRBJ2-4 TRBV7-9 NA many CASSLGTELAKNIQYF TGTGCCAGCAGCTTAGGGACAGAGCTAGCCAAAAACATTCAGTACTTC
TRBJ2-1 TRBV6-1 NA NA CASLSRGADEQFF TGTGCCAGTTTAAGCAGGGGGGCAGATGAGCAGTTCTTC
TRBJ2-1 TRBV24-1 TRBD1 many CATSDKDRGRNNEQFF TGTGCCACCAGTGATAAGGACAGGGGAAGGAACAATGAGCAGTTCTTC
TRBJ1-2 TRBV7-3 TRBD1 NA CASSLTLTGVYGYTF TGTGCCAGCAGCTTAACCTTGACAGGGGTCTATGGCTACACCTTC
TRBJ1-5 TRBV19 NA few CASARTVTNQPQHF TGTGCCAGTGCTCGGACTGTCACTAATCAGCCCCAGCATTTT
TRBJ2-4 TRBV4-3 NA many CASSQEVENIQYF TGCGCCAGCAGCCAAGAGGTAGAAAACATTCAGTACTTC
TRBJ2-5 TRBV20-1 TRBD1 NA CSARDWTGLTRTQYF TGCAGTGCTAGAGACTGGACAGGTCTCACGAGGACCCAGTACTTC
TRBJ1-3 TRBV20-1 NA many CSAIQGSGNTIYF TGCAGTGCAATACAGGGCTCTGGAAACACCATATATTTT
TRBJ2-1 TRBV20-1 NA NA CSARKPNNEQFF TGCAGTGCTAGGAAACCGAACAATGAGCAGTTCTTC
TRBJ1-1 TRBV4-3 TRBD1 many CASSPTGETGSTEAFF TGCGCCAGCAGCCCCACGGGGGAGACAGGGAGTACTGAAGCTTTCTTT